The clone carrying this TCR beta chain was seen more than once but under ten times. The sample comes from a study of T cells in Graves' hyperthyroidism and ophthalmopathy. The CDR3 loop spans 12 amino acids. V was shortened by 5 bases and J by 7 bases, with 8 bases between the two germline ends. Germline V gene sequence: CDR1 SGHTA, CDR2 FQGNSA. Amplified TCR beta CDR3 regions derived from RNA transcripts. In the first-round RT-PCR of the TCR CDR3, the HTBI primer set was used. TCRdb recomputed calls from the multiplex PCR reads with MiXCR, one row per CDR3 protein. The sample consists of fewer than 750,000 distinct CDR3 sequences, 46% of them appearing once.

Sequencing was performed on peripheral blood or thyroid tissue (not recorded which). The source is a woman aged 18-29 years with Graves' hyperthyroidism. The gene calls are TRBV7-2 and TRBJ1-4; D is ambiguous. CDR3 nucleotides: TGTGCCAGCAGCCTAAATGGTGAAAAACTGTTTTTT. Amino acids: CASSLNGEKLFF.